The T cell receptor (beta chain) under discussion was sequenced for a study of T cells in Graves' hyperthyroidism and ophthalmopathy. General observations from the study: The model identified upcoming ophthalmopathy a median approximately 6.5 months ahead of onset. Within blood appeared most thyroid clonotypes that had expanded above 0.001.

This CDR3 has 16 residues. Germline V CDR1 and CDR2: MNHNS, SASEGT. With 6 bases clipped from V and 4 bases from J, the junction kept 7 bases outside the gene matches. RNA transcripts yielded amplified TCR beta CDR3 regions. HTBI primers were the set used in a first-round RT-PCR of the TCR CDR3. TCRdb recomputed calls from the multiplex PCR reads with MiXCR, one row per CDR3 protein. The repertoire consists of more than 550,000 distinct CDR3 sequences, with over 15% occurring once and the leading ten covering roughly 17%. The blood specimen was taken at initial hyperthyroidism diagnosis, before any ophthalmopathy symptoms. This clonotype has a handful of counts. Antigen unknown.

This sequence joins TRBV6-1 and TRBJ2-3, with 13 bases aligning to TRBD2. The receptor was isolated from a woman between 45 and 60 years old with Graves' hyperthyroidism that later progressed to Graves' ophthalmopathy. What was sequenced was blood. Here the CDR3 DNA reads TGTGCCAGCAGCCTTACTAGCGGGGGGGTTGCAGATACGCAGTATTTT. Protein sequence: CASSLTSGGVADTQYF.